Listed below are T cell receptor beta chains from one sample, sequenced in a study of monozygotic twins with inflammatory bowel disease. TCRdb re-called the 5' RACE reads; every CDR3 protein appears as one record, without DNA. This sample's table has around 410,000 distinct CDR3 sequences. The material sequenced was blood. The receptors originated from a human donor with ulcerative colitis or Crohn's disease, or a healthy co-twin of an affected twin (not recorded which). Both conserved end residues are part of each CDR3.

>TRBV28|TRBJ2-3
CASKEAWDTQYF
>TRBV5-1|TRBJ1-1
CASSLTVPGDTEAFF
>TRBV3-1|TRBJ2-7
CASRHLGSYEQYF
>TRBV5-4|TRBJ1-1
CASSFPMRGQQNTEAFF
>TRBV13|TRBJ2-5
CASSTTGKREGPETQYF
>TRBV20-1|TRBJ2-7
CSAGLGDYVGF
>TRBV4-1|TRBJ1-6
CASSQELGHSGSPLHF
>TRBV3-1|TRBJ1-5
CASSQDLMQPQHF
>TRBV28|TRBJ1-5
CASKNTEKGNQPQHF
>TRBV5-6|TRBJ2-6
CASSLYSGSGANVLTF
>TRBV7-2|TRBJ2-7
CASSHLAGAPYEQYF
>TRBV12-1|TRBJ2-7
CASSPFGTRAYEQYF
>TRBV5-4|TRBJ1-2
CASSTTGYDGYTF
>TRBV7-3|TRBJ1-5
CASSKTGVGDQPQHF
>TRBV19|TRBJ1-1
CASSIGRPLTF
>TRBV20-1|TRBJ1-5
CSAKGTVNQPQHF
>TRBV6-5|TRBJ2-3
CASTHSGTGTTDTQYF
>TRBV11-2|TRBJ2-7
CASSLNRGTPSYSYEQYF
>TRBV7-8|TRBJ2-2
CASGPYGAGGPGELFF
>TRBV5-1|TRBJ1-2
CASSFTAGDGYTF
>TRBV11-2|TRBJ2-3
CASSLNGLAGGGTDTQYF
>TRBV7-6|TRBJ2-7
CASSLAGTRYEQYF
>TRBV11-1|TRBJ2-5
CASSLFGTSGLETQYF
>TRBV5-1|TRBJ1-2
CASSLGGHGENYGYTF
>TRBV19|TRBJ1-5
CASSIRTGSNQPQHF
>TRBV28|TRBJ1-2
CASRAWKPYGYTF
>TRBV4-1|TRBJ2-5
CASSQVLAGGGQETQYF
>TRBV20-1|TRBJ2-7
CSATSGRGSPYEQYF
>TRBV5-8|TRBJ1-5
CASRSGGGGPQPQHF
>TRBV15|TRBJ2-5
CATDPNRGGETQYF
>TRBV12-3/TRBV12-4|TRBJ2-7
CASRLNGNEQYF
>TRBV6-1|TRBJ1-1
CASTSGVMNTEAFF
>TRBV24-1|TRBJ2-1
CATSGGLREQFF
>TRBV9|TRBJ2-7
CASSPGTSGLYGEQYF
>TRBV7-2|TRBJ1-3
CASSQRDWSSGNTIYF
>TRBV20-1|TRBJ2-3
CSAKDASGVGTQYF
>TRBV7-9|TRBJ2-7
CASSLTGTHHYEQYF
>TRBV18|TRBJ2-1
CASSPTLPGQGKDEQFF
>TRBV19|TRBJ1-5
CASSILQGGNQPQHF
>TRBV19|TRBJ2-2
CASSIQRNTGELFF
>TRBV25-1|TRBJ2-3
CASTAGTDTQYF
>TRBV5-1|TRBJ1-4
CASSLGSRNEKLFF